This T cell receptor (beta chain) was identified during a study of shared clonotypes between healthy human individuals. Findings of the study overall: Genetic and exposure-history diversity was limited by the small donor number.

An even split of each subset's genomic DNA across several immunoSEQ plates was performed. Sorted-subset replicate PCR reactions contained approximately 190 ng DNA, corresponding to tens of thousands of T cell genomes. Sequencing used immunoSEQ multiplex PCR; TCRdb keeps in-frame clones, though not all of them. The sample yields over a million clones, 97% to 99% seen once. Concerning this clone itself: Its antigen is currently unknown.

Trimming left V 6 bases short and J 4 bases short, with 7 bases between. CDR3 length: 12 residues. Germline V gene lookup returns CDR1 SGHAT and CDR2 FQNNGV. The sequencing input was naive CD4+ T cells sorted from blood. Subset: CD45RA+ positively selected. The receptor's source is a man aged 30 to 45 in good health. V usage is TRBV11-2 and J usage is TRBJ2-1; no clear D gene. In DNA form, the CDR3 reads TGTGCCAGCAGTCATGGTTACAATGAGCAGTTCTTC. Residues: CASSHGYNEQFF.